The clone carrying this T cell receptor (beta chain) has only one observation. The length of the CDR3 is 15 residues. Germline lookup yields CDR1 MDHEN and CDR2 SYDVKM. V lost 4 bases, J lost 2 bases, and 14 bases lay in between. This sample was included in a study of T cell responses to AZD1222 COVID-19 vaccine. The assay was immunoSEQ multiplex PCR, and TCRdb's table has in-frame clones only and misses some. This sample has some 150,000 clones, with roughly 90% found just once. This chain connects TRBV28 to TRBJ2-5; D may be TRBD1 (6 bases). This receptor was obtained from an adult who received the MenACWY meningococcal vaccine as a control. Specimen: peripheral blood, collected 28 days after the second dose of the MenACWY control vaccine. The CDR3, as DNA: TGTGCCAGCAGTTCCCGACAGGAGTGGCAAGAGACCCAGTACTTC. This encodes CASSSRQEWQETQYF.